This T cell receptor (beta chain) was profiled in a study of shared clonotypes between healthy human individuals. Across the study: Per donor, three plates held CD4 naive cells, three held CD4 memory, two held CD8 naive and one held CD8 memory.

Sequencing was performed with immunoSEQ multiplex PCR; in TCRdb, only in-frame clones are kept and a portion is missing. The sample has about 2.3 million clones, roughly 92% seen once. This CDR3 is built from 14 residues. Germline CDR1 and CDR2: MGHDK and SYGVNS. Trimming took off 4 bases at V and 0 bases at J, with 10 bases between the two ends. The rearrangement links TRBV25-1 to TRBJ2-7; maybe TRBD2 (6 bases). This receptor was identified in a man younger than 35 in good health. Some clones in this sample may be carry-over from other donors' samples. Sequencing used naive CD4+ T cells from PBMCs. Subset noted: CD45RA+ positively selected. The CDR3 here is CASSGGRSSYEQYF. The CDR3, as DNA: TGTGCCAGCAGTGGGGGGAGGTCCTCCTACGAGCAGTACTTC.